The next 30 T cell receptor beta chains were all read from a single sample in a study of spatial heterogeneity in lung cancer. Their antigens are not known. Each CDR3 protein gets one entry after TCRdb re-called the 5' RACE reads with MiXCR. The table shows 11,000 to 15,000 distinct CDR3 sequences, with about 4.5% occurring only once. Described time point: sample taken at primary tumor resection. Findings and caveats of the study: Higher tumor mutation counts went along with higher counts of expanded intratumoral alpha and beta TCRs.

This specimen was lung tumor tissue, taken at surgery. The origin of the receptors is a female donor with early-stage non-small cell lung cancer.

This clonotype was observed at least ten times. This sequence joins TRBV6-6 and TRBJ1-2; TRBD1 aligns across 7 bases. The CDR3 length is 16 residues. Germline V gene lookup returns CDR1 MNHNY and CDR2 SVGAGI (reference sequence). V gave up 8 bases and J gave up 2 bases; unmatched junction bases: 14. The CDR3: CASCQSGQGGNYGYTF. DNA for the CDR3: TGTGCCAGCTGCCAGAGCGGGCAGGGGGGAAACTATGGCTACACCTTC.

The chain combines TRBV9 with TRBJ2-3, with D perhaps matching TRBD1 or TRBD2 (5 bases each). This CDR3 has 15 residues. CDR1 is SGDLS and CDR2 is YYNGEE in the germline V gene. The V end was cut by 6 bases, the J end by 0 bases, with 14 bases between. This CDR3 is CASNYDGASTDTQYF. The CDR3 nucleotides read TGTGCCAGCAATTATGACGGGGCAAGCACAGATACGCAGTATTTT.

The chain joins TRBV7-9 to TRBJ2-7, with 8 bases identical to TRBD1. The germline V gene has CDR1 SEHNR and CDR2 FQNEAQ (reference sequence). This CDR3 region has 15 residues. J was trimmed by 3 bases and V by 8 bases; bases with no gene match: 12. CDR3 residues: CASLRTGGTFYEQYF. The CDR3 bases are TGTGCCAGCCTGCGTACAGGGGGGACCTTCTACGAGCAGTACTTC.

Many counts were recorded for this clonotype. The chain joins TRBV6-5 to TRBJ1-1, with D possibly matching TRBD1 (6 bases). The V end was cut by 6 bases, the J end by 9 bases, with 14 bases between. Germline CDR1 and CDR2: MNHEY and SVGAGI. The CDR3 is made up of 12 amino acids. CDR3 sequence: CASSLNRVQAFF. The CDR3 nucleotides read TGTGCCAGCAGCCTCAACAGGGTTCAAGCTTTCTTT.

This clonotype is medium-sized (0.01 to 0.1%). The gene calls are TRBV7-8 and TRBJ2-5; maybe TRBD2 (6 bases). The CDR3 contains 19 residues. The V end lost 4 bases, the J end lost 5 bases, and 29 bases lay between the germline ends. Germline V gene data show CDR1 as SGHVS and CDR2 as FQNEAQ. CDR3 sequence: CASSSTRWGVGGGRETQYF. In nucleotides, the CDR3 is TGTGCCAGCAGCTCCACGCGATGGGGCGTCGGGGGAGGCAGGGAGACCCAGTACTTC.

This clonotype appeared many times. V is TRBV12-3 or TRBV12-4 and J is TRBJ2-4; TRBD2 might be the D (6 bases). The ends were cut back, 3 bases at V and 8 bases at J, with 11 bases in the middle. CDR3 length: 13 amino acids. The CDR3 protein is CASSLSGEDIQYF. The CDR3 DNA reads TGTGCCAGCAGTTTGTCGGGGGAGGACATTCAGTACTTC.

At least ten counts were recorded for this clonotype. The chain recombines TRBV2 with TRBJ2-3; D gene ambiguous. This CDR3 comprises 15 residues. The V end was cut by 4 bases, the J end by 4 bases, with 15 bases between. Germline V gives CDR1 SNHLY, CDR2 FYNNEI. The CDR3 DNA follows: TGTGCCAGCAGTGGCATAGTGTCCCCGGCAGATACGCAGTATTTT. This codes for CASSGIVSPADTQYF.

This clonotype was seen only a few times. The chain combines TRBV19 with TRBJ1-1; D gene uncertain. Between the trimmed V and J ends, which lost 6 bases and 5 bases, there was a span of 13 bases. The CDR3 covers 13 residues. Germline-derived CDR1 and CDR2 are LNHDA and SQIVND (reference sequence). For the CDR3, the DNA is TGTGCCAGTAGAGACGAAGAAGTAACTGAAGCTTTCTTT. As protein: CASRDEEVTEAFF.

This clonotype was observed a few times. The chain uses TRBV12-3 or TRBV12-4 and TRBJ1-6, with 7 bases matching TRBD1. There are 15 residues in the CDR3. V lost 3 bases, J lost 7 bases, and 6 bases stayed unmatched. The CDR3 loop reads CASSLNSGGNSPLHF. The CDR3 DNA reads as TGTGCCAGCAGTTTGAACTCAGGGGGGAATTCACCCCTCCACTTT.

This clonotype is termed medium-sized. The J gene is TRBJ2-5, the V gene TRBV20-1; 8 nucleotides align to TRBD1. J was trimmed by 4 bases and V by 5 bases; bases with no gene match: 6. The CDR3 sequence is 13 residues long. CDR1 is DFQATT, CDR2 SNEGSKA, per germline (reference sequence). In DNA form, the CDR3 reads TGCAGTGCTCTCGGACAGGGACGAGAGACCCAGTACTTC. Translating it yields CSALGQGRETQYF.

Ten or more counts support this clonotype. The V and J genes are TRBV28 and TRBJ2-2; D ambiguous. The V and J ends lost 1 base and 6 bases respectively, with 6 bases between them. CDR1 MDHEN and CDR2 SYDVKM come from the germline V gene. The CDR3 contains 13 residues. CDR3 DNA sequence: TGTGCCAGCAGTTTATACCAGGCCGGGGAGCTGTTTTTT. It codes for CASSLYQAGELFF.

This clonotype was seen at least ten times. The V and J genes are TRBV12-3 or TRBV12-4 and TRBJ2-7, with 12 bases that match TRBD2. V was clipped by 5 bases and J by 3 bases; unmatched bases: 2. CDR3 size: 14 residues. CDR3 sequence reads: CASSRTSGNYEQYF. The CDR3 DNA sequence: TGTGCCAGCAGTCGGACTAGCGGGAACTACGAGCAGTACTTC.

In its sample, this clonotype was seen many times. This chain joins TRBV9 and TRBJ2-2; tentatively, D is TRBD1 (5 bases). Germline V gene lookup returns CDR1 SGDLS and CDR2 YYNGEE. V dropped 3 bases and J dropped 4 bases, with 13 bases sitting between them. The CDR3 length is 15 residues. CDR3 in DNA: TGTGCCAGCAGCGCTAGGGGATCTGCCACCGGGGAGCTGTTTTTT. Its translation is CASSARGSATGELFF.

The rearrangement uses TRBV18 and TRBJ2-7, with D possibly being TRBD1 or TRBD2 (5 bases each). CDR1 is KGHSH, CDR2 LQKENI, per germline. The CDR3 is 12 amino acids. The DNA of the CDR3 is TGTGCAACGAGGGCAGGGCCATACGAGCAGTACTTC. Protein: CATRAGPYEQYF.

Ten or more counts support this clonotype. The chain carries TRBV18 and TRBJ2-5, with unresolved D. The germline V gene encodes CDR1 KGHSH and CDR2 LQKENI. Trimming cost V 4 bases and J 1 base, with 7 bases left between them. The CDR3 covers 13 residues. The CDR3 coding sequence is TGTGCCAGCTCACTTCGTTTCCAAGAGACCCAGTACTTC. Amino acids: CASSLRFQETQYF. The variable domain in full, with the rest retrieved from reference TRBV18 and TRBJ2-5, is NAGVMQNPRHLVRRRGQEARLRCSPMKGHSHVYWYRQLPEEGLKFMVYLQKENIIDESGMPKERFSAEFPKEGPSILRIQQVVRGDSAAYFCASSLRFQETQYFGPGTRLLVL.

This clonotype was seen repeatedly, ten times or more. This chain uses TRBV27 with TRBJ2-5, with 7 bases that match TRBD2. The CDR3 length is 15 residues. J gave up 2 bases and V 7 bases, and 10 bases lay outside the gene matches. Germline V gene lookup returns CDR1 MNHEY and CDR2 SMNVEV (reference sequence). The CDR3 loop is CASTPLGEGQETQYF. DNA for the CDR3: TGTGCCAGCACCCCCCTAGGGGAGGGGCAAGAGACCCAGTACTTC.

DNA of the CDR3: TGTGCCAGCAGTAAGGACAGGGGTATGAACACTGAAGCTTTCTTT. The encoded protein is CASSKDRGMNTEAFF. This chain links TRBV6-1 with TRBJ1-1, with 9 bases aligning to TRBD1. V was clipped by 5 bases and J by 0 bases; unmatched bases: 4. The CDR3 contains 15 residues. Germline-derived CDR1 and CDR2 are MNHNS and SASEGT.

This clonotype was detected many times. The chain couples TRBV5-6 to TRBJ2-6; D is unresolved. This CDR3 is built from 15 residues. Germline CDR1 SGHDT, CDR2 YYEEEE. Trimming stripped 0 bases from V and 0 bases from J, with 4 bases between. The CDR3 reads CASSLGVSGANVLTF. Here the CDR3 DNA reads TGTGCCAGCAGCTTGGGAGTCTCTGGGGCCAACGTCCTGACTTTC.

This clonotype was seen many times. The V call is TRBV7-3, the J call TRBJ2-7; possibly TRBD1 for D (6 bases). With 5 bases removed from V and 4 bases from J, the gap between germline ends came to 15 bases. Germline V gene data show CDR1 as SGHTA and CDR2 as FQGTGA. The CDR3 totals 14 residues. Here the CDR3 reads CASSKQGDSYEQYF. The DNA of the CDR3 is TGTGCCAGCAGCAAACAGGGTGACTCTTACGAGCAGTACTTC.

This clonotype has more than one count but fewer than ten. V is TRBV4-1 and J is TRBJ1-1; 9 bases fit TRBD1. Germline V gives CDR1 MGHRA, CDR2 YSYEKL. V trimming: 6 bases; J trimming: 0 bases; junction bases outside the gene matches: 5. CDR3 length equals 15 residues. CDR3 nucleotides: TGCGCCAGCAGTCCGGGACAGGGAATGAACACTGAAGCTTTCTTT. Encoded protein: CASSPGQGMNTEAFF.

This clonotype was seen at least ten times. The CDR3 nucleotides are TGTGCCAGCAGCTTAGGGGGGACCGGTGCACCCCTCCACTTT. Translating gives CASSLGGTGAPLHF. V gene TRBV7-3 combines with J gene TRBJ1-6; D possibly corresponds to TRBD1 (5 bases). The CDR3 length is 14 residues. The V and J ends lost 2 bases and 11 bases respectively, with 13 bases between them. CDR1 and CDR2 from the germline V gene are SGHTA and FQGTGA.

This clonotype was seen ten or more times. This sequence joins TRBV7-3 and TRBJ2-2; TRBD2 aligns across 8 bases. This CDR3 contains 20 residues. Germline CDR1 and CDR2: SGHTA and FQGTGA. The ends lost 1 base at V and 4 bases at J; junction bases unmatched: 17. This CDR3 reads CASSLNAQRGPLGVTGELFF. The CDR3 DNA follows: TGTGCCAGCAGCTTAAATGCTCAGCGGGGGCCCCTCGGAGTCACCGGGGAGCTGTTTTTT.

The rearrangement links TRBV7-2 to TRBJ2-5; weak D call: TRBD1 (5 bases). The germline gives CDR1 SGHTA, CDR2 FQGNSA. The CDR3 covers 15 residues. Trimming cost V 2 bases and J 1 base, with 11 bases left between them. The CDR3 DNA reads TGTGCCAGCAGCTTACAGGGTATGGGCCAAGAGACCCAGTACTTC. Translated: CASSLQGMGQETQYF.

By its share, this clonotype is medium-sized. This chain joins TRBV6-6 and TRBJ1-5; D not resolved. In germline, CDR1 is MNHNY, CDR2 SVGAGI (reference sequence). This CDR3 spans 11 amino acids. With 6 bases removed from V and 7 bases from J, the gap between germline ends came to 7 bases. CDR3 amino acids: CASRSAQPQHF. As DNA, the CDR3 is TGTGCCAGCAGAAGTGCACAGCCCCAGCATTTT.

By share, this clonotype counts as medium-sized. The chain uses TRBV19 and TRBJ1-5; D remains unclear. V lost 1 base, J lost 4 bases, and 11 bases lay in between. The CDR3 extends over 15 amino acids. Germline CDR1 LNHDA, CDR2 SQIVND (reference sequence). As DNA, the CDR3 is TGTGCCAGTAGTATAGGACGGCGAGGGAATCAGCCCCAGCATTTT. Translation gives CASSIGRRGNQPQHF.

In its sample, this clonotype was seen many times. The V call is TRBV7-2, the J call TRBJ2-7; no clear D. The CDR3 has 13 residues. V dropped 5 bases and J dropped 1 base, with 9 bases sitting between them. In germline, CDR1 is SGHTA, CDR2 FQGNSA. CDR3 in amino acids: CASSPGGSYEQYF. CDR3 in DNA: TGTGCCAGCAGCCCGGGTGGGTCCTACGAGCAGTACTTC.

This clonotype was counted ten times or more. This sequence joins TRBV6-6 and TRBJ2-5; D is possibly TRBD1 (6 bases). The germline gives CDR1 MNHNY, CDR2 SVGAGI (reference sequence). Trimming removed 6 bases at V and 2 bases at J, with 10 bases between. This CDR3 contains 13 residues. CDR3 sequence (DNA): TGTGCCAGCAGGGGGGCAGTGCAAGAGACCCAGTACTTC. Its translation is CASRGAVQETQYF.

The CDR3 DNA follows: TGCGCCAGCAGCCAAGAGTCTAGCGGAATATACGAGCAGTACTTC. The encoded protein is CASSQESSGIYEQYF. The chain couples TRBV4-3 to TRBJ2-7; 7 bases fit TRBD2. This CDR3 is 15 amino acids long. Germline V gene lookup returns CDR1 LGHNA and CDR2 YSLEER. V lost 0 bases to trimming and J lost 4 bases; unmatched junction nucleotides: 6.

This clonotype was detected ten times or more. J is TRBJ2-2 and V is TRBV4-1; 7 bases align to TRBD2. With V trimmed by 2 bases and J by 7 bases, 7 bases remained unmatched. Germline loops: CDR1 MGHRA, CDR2 YSYEKL. There are 15 residues in the CDR3. The CDR3 spells CASSQWTREGGELFF. The CDR3, as DNA: TGCGCCAGCAGCCAATGGACTAGAGAGGGCGGGGAGCTGTTTTTT.

This clonotype was detected many times. The chain combines TRBV19 with TRBJ2-1, with TRBD2 as a possible D gene (5 bases). This CDR3 region has 16 residues. Trimming took off 8 bases at V and 4 bases at J, with 21 bases between the two ends. Germline CDR1 is LNHDA and CDR2 is SQIVND (reference sequence). The CDR3: CASPPSGSGPYNEQFF. CDR3 DNA sequence: TGTGCCAGTCCTCCCTCGGGGAGCGGACCATACAATGAGCAGTTCTTC.